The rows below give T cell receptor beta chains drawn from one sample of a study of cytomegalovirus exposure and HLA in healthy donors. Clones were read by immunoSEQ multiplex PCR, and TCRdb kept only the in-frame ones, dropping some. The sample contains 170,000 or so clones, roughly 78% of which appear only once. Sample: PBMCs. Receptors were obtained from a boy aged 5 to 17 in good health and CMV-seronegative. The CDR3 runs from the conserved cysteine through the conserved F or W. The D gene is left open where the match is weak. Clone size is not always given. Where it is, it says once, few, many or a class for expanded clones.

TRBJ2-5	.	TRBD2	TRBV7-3	TGTGCCAGCAGCTTTTCGGGGGGGGCATTAGAGACCCAGTACTTC	CASSFSGGALETQYF
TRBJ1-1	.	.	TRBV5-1	TGCGCCAGCAGCGTGGATAAGAACACTGAAGCTTTCTTT	CASSVDKNTEAFF
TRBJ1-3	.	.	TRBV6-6	TGTGCCAGCAGTTACTCCGTTGACAGCTCTGGAAACACCATATATTTT	CASSYSVDSSGNTIYF
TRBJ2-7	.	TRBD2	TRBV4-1	TGCGCCAGCAGCCAACGAGCGGGGTCGGCCTACGAGCAGTACTTC	CASSQRAGSAYEQYF
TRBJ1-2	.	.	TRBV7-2	TGTGCCAGCAGCCTGGTCCCTAACCGAGATTACACCTTC	CASSLVPNRDYTF
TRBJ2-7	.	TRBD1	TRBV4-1	TGCGCCAGCAGCCCTACGACAGGGGACGAGCAGTACTTC	CASSPTTGDEQYF
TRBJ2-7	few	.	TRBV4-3	TGCGCCAGCAGCCAAGAGGGACTTCAGGAGCGTCGGTACTTC	CASSQEGLQERRYF
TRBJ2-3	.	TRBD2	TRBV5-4	TGTGCCAGCAGCTTTGGGCGGGGGGGGGTAGATACGCAGTATTTT	CASSFGRGGVDTQYF
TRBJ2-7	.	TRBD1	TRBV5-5	TGTGCCAGCAGCTTTGGACAGGTCTACGAGCAGTACTTC	CASSFGQVYEQYF
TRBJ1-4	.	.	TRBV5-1	TGCGCCAGTCCCGGGACTGGCCCCGTGGGCGATGAAAAACTGTTTTTT	CASPGTGPVGDEKLFF
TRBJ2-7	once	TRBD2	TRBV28	TGTGCCAGCAACCCCACTAGCGGGGTATTCTACGAGCAGTACTTC	CASNPTSGVFYEQYF
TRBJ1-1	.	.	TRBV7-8	TGTGCCAGCAGCACAAATCACGCTGAAGCTTTCTTT	CASSTNHAEAFF
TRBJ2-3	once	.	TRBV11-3	TGTGCCAGCAGCTCACCACGACCAAACCTAGGCGCGGATACGCAGTATTTT	CASSSPRPNLGADTQYF
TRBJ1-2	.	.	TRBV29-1	TGCAGCGTTGTATCGGGGGGCTCTATCTATGGCTACACCTTC	CSVVSGGSIYGYTF
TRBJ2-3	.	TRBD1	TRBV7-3	TGTTCCAGCAGCTTGACATCATACCAGGGGGCGGCGAATCGGCAGTATTTT	CSSSLTSYQGAANRQYF
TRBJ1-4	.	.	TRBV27	TGTGCCAGCAGTTTTGGCCCGAGAGGCGGTGAAAAACTGTTTTTT	CASSFGPRGGEKLFF